This T cell receptor (beta chain) was documented in a study of chemoradiotherapy in HPV16-positive cancers (dated by TCRdb to between 2021 and 2024). Background on the whole study: Candidate HPV-specific T-cell clones and common TCR motifs were defined through functional T-cell assays on cells from a couple of HPV16-positive patients. The study asked whether T-cell immunity to the HPV oncoproteins E6 and E7 changes during chemoradiotherapy and whether this immunity affects survival. The candidate HPV-specific TCRs and motifs were subsequently tracked in TCR repertoires obtained from roughly 85 patients with HPV-related cancers.

Library prep was done by the immunoSEQ multiplex PCR assay. TCRdb provides this immuneACCESS table in a form limited to in-frame rearrangements. Some clones are lacking; in checked studies, under half of them reflect an unresolved V gene, and why the rest are absent is not known. Here the sample has some 11,000 clones; around 68% occur a single time. Around a third of the sample rests with the top ten. Study-wide findings and limitations: Expansion of candidate HPV-specific clones and E7-related TCR motifs was observed in the tumor microenvironment during treatment, whereas no such expansion was observed for non-HPV-specific T cells. The functional definition of HPV-specific T cells came from only a couple of HPV16-positive patients, and the survival association was reported for HPV16-positive patients. In HPV16-positive patients, expansion of HPV-responsive T cells during chemoradiotherapy was found to be associated with improved recurrence-free survival.

Because repertoires were sampled repeatedly during chemoradiotherapy, clonal expansion in the tumor microenvironment could be followed. In regard to this clone: Its antigen remains unidentified. No base-level quality is on record; no much larger clone is a single base apart.

This TCR was recovered from a human donor with HPV-associated anogenital cancer. This material was acquired from a patient who underwent chemoradiotherapy.

The CDR3 in this case is CASSLDPWGMNTEAFF. The nucleotide sequence is given as TGTGCCAGCAGCTTAGACCCCTGGGGAATGAACACTGAAGCTTTCTTT. The V and J genes are TRBV11-3 and TRBJ1-1; the D gene cannot be resolved reliably. CDR1 and CDR2, per the germline V gene, are SGHNT and YENEEA. The CDR3 runs 16 residues from the cysteine to the phenylalanine. Only the CDR3 portion is preserved as DNA: 48 bases, with reading frame beginning at the first base. V is clipped by 0 bases and J by 0 bases, and the sequence between their germline boundaries is 11 bases long.